These 28 T cell receptor beta chains were sequenced from one sample in a study of shared clonotypes between healthy human individuals. TCRdb's table, derived via immunoSEQ multiplex PCR, lists solely in-frame clones and lacks some. Counted here are under 2.5 million clones, around 90% occurring once; the ten biggest clones make up approximately 0.4%. Sequences were obtained from naive CD4+ T cells from PBMCs. Stated subset: CD45RA+ positively selected. The origin of the receptors is a man younger than 35 in good health. Some clones in this sample may be carry-over from other donors' samples.

The chain is built from TRBV27 and TRBJ2-3, with D uncertain. The CDR3 totals 16 residues. With 4 bases removed from V and 0 bases from J, the gap between germline ends came to 14 bases. From germline, CDR1 is MNHEY and CDR2 SMNVEV (reference sequence). The CDR3 sequence is CASSYQWPGSTDTQYF. CDR3 bases: TGTGCCAGCAGTTACCAGTGGCCAGGAAGCACAGATACGCAGTATTTT.

This chain's CDR3 is CASTLTGADTQYF. Here the CDR3 DNA reads TGTGCCAGCACGTTAACGGGGGCAGATACGCAGTATTTT. The genes are TRBV5-4 and TRBJ2-3; possibly TRBD2 for D (6 bases). The CDR3 is 13 residues long. Looked up from germline, CDR1 is SGHNT and CDR2 is YYREEE (reference sequence). V lost 6 bases, J lost 4 bases, and 12 bases lay in between.

The V gene is TRBV6-4, the J gene TRBJ2-2; 11 bases fit TRBD1. V dropped 5 bases and J dropped 0; count of bases not matched to a gene: 8. Per germline, CDR1 MRHNA and CDR2 SNTAGT. The CDR3 loop spans 18 amino acids. CDR3 sequence: CASSMDRGREANTGELFF. In DNA, the CDR3 is TGTGCCAGCAGTATGGACAGGGGGCGCGAGGCGAACACCGGGGAGCTGTTTTTT.

The chain employs TRBV7-9 and TRBJ2-7; TRBD1 matches at 7 bases. Per germline, CDR1 SEHNR and CDR2 FQNEAQ (reference sequence). CDR3 length: 18 amino acids. The ends lost 5 bases at V and 2 bases at J; junction bases unmatched: 18. The CDR3 loop is CASSEPYWNGQAAYEQYF. CDR3 DNA: TGTGCCAGCAGCGAACCCTATTGGAATGGACAGGCCGCCTACGAGCAGTACTTC.

With regard to this clone: Additional DNA sequences in this sample encode the identical CDR3. The rearrangement joins TRBV5-1 to TRBJ1-6; no clear D gene. The V gene's germline CDR1 is SGHRS and CDR2 YFSETQ. Trimming left V 0 bases short and J 7 bases short, with 5 bases between. The CDR3 loop spans 13 amino acids. The DNA of the CDR3 is TGCGCCAGCAGCTTGGAGGACAATTCACCCCTCCACTTT. This sequence encodes CASSLEDNSPLHF.

The rearrangement links TRBV30 to TRBJ2-1; no definite D call. Trimming shortened V by 2 bases and J by 8 bases, and 13 bases separated the two germline ends. CDR1 and CDR2 (germline): GTSNPN, SVGIG (reference sequence). The CDR3 runs to 13 residues. In nucleotides, the CDR3 is TGTGCCTGGAGTTCCCTTAATGTGGATGAGCAGTTCTTC. It is translated as CAWSSLNVDEQFF.

The V and J genes are TRBV4-2 and TRBJ1-5; TRBD1 is a possible D gene (6 bases). This CDR3 is built from 16 residues. Germline lookup yields CDR1 LGHNA and CDR2 YNFKEQ. With 0 bases removed from V and 6 bases from J, the gap between germline ends came to 15 bases. The CDR3 DNA sequence: TGTGCCAGCAGCCAAGACAGGGGTAGGATGGGTCAGCCCCAGCATTTT. It translates to CASSQDRGRMGQPQHF.

The rearrangement uses TRBV5-1 and TRBJ1-1; no clear D. Per the germline V gene, CDR1 is SGHRS and CDR2 is YFSETQ. The CDR3 spans 14 residues. The V end lost 1 base, the J end lost 1 base, and 8 bases lay between the germline ends. The CDR3 nucleotides read TGCGCCAGCAGCTTGACCGTACAGAACACTGAAGCTTTCTTT. As protein: CASSLTVQNTEAFF.

The V gene is TRBV29-1, the J gene TRBJ2-5, with 9 positions matching TRBD1. V lost 6 bases to trimming and J lost 4 bases; unmatched junction nucleotides: 6. Looked up from germline, CDR1 is SQVTM and CDR2 is ANQGSEA. The CDR3 loop spans 13 amino acids. CDR3 nucleotide sequence: TGCAGCGTCGGGACAGGGACTCGAGAGACCCAGTACTTC. Protein sequence: CSVGTGTRETQYF. Using reference TRBV29-1 and TRBJ2-5 for the parts outside the CDR3, the full variable domain is SAVISQKPSRDICQRGTSLTIQCQVDSQVTMMFWYRQQPGQSLTLIATANQGSEATYESGFVIDKFPISRPNLTFSTLTVSNMSPEDSSIYLCSVGTGTRETQYFGPGTRLLVL.

In regard to this clone: This same CDR3 is encoded by further DNA sequences in the sample. The chain is built from TRBV5-1 and TRBJ2-7, with TRBD2 matching over 9 bases. The germline V gene encodes CDR1 SGHRS and CDR2 YFSETQ. The ends lost 0 bases at V and 4 bases at J; junction bases unmatched: 5. The CDR3 is 15 residues long. In nucleotides, the CDR3 is TGCGCCAGCAGCTTGGGGCTAGCGGGGCCTTACGAGCAGTACTTC. Its protein is CASSLGLAGPYEQYF.

The V call is TRBV5-4, the J call TRBJ1-2; no reliable D call. V gave up 1 base and J gave up 1 base, with 8 bases separating them. The V gene's germline CDR1 is SGHNT and CDR2 YYREEE (reference sequence). The CDR3 covers 14 residues. The CDR3 sequence is CASSLTQVNYGYTF. In nucleotides, the CDR3 is TGTGCCAGCAGCTTGACGCAGGTTAACTATGGCTACACCTTC.

As to this clone: This same CDR3 is encoded by further DNA sequences in the sample. The chain carries TRBV7-9 and TRBJ1-2, with a tentative D call TRBD1 (5 bases). In germline, CDR1 is SEHNR, CDR2 FQNEAQ (reference sequence). V lost 5 bases to trimming and J lost 4 bases, with 11 bases between them. This CDR3 has 13 amino acids. This CDR3 is CASSPRGVYGYTF. In nucleotides, the CDR3 is TGTGCCAGCAGCCCACGGGGGGTCTATGGCTACACCTTC.

The chain recombines TRBV5-4 with TRBJ2-3, with D perhaps matching TRBD2 (6 bases). Germline assignment: CDR1 SGHNT and CDR2 YYREEE (reference sequence). The CDR3 is made up of 13 amino acids. Trimming removed 4 bases from V and 5 bases from J, with 11 bases in between. The CDR3 coding sequence is TGTGCCAGCAGCGGGAATAGCGGAGATACGCAGTATTTT. Its translation is CASSGNSGDTQYF.

V usage is TRBV7-2 and J usage is TRBJ1-4; TRBD1 matches 7 bases. This CDR3 comprises 16 residues. The germline V gene has CDR1 SGHTA and CDR2 FQGNSA. The J segment lost 1 base and the V segment lost 5 bases, leaving 7 bases of the junction unmatched. In DNA form, the CDR3 reads TGTGCCAGCAGCACCCGGAGACAGGGAACTAATGAAAAACTGTTTTTT. The encoded protein is CASSTRRQGTNEKLFF.

The chain recombines TRBV2 with TRBJ1-5; D is perhaps TRBD1 (5 bases). The CDR3 is 16 residues long. Germline loops: CDR1 SNHLY, CDR2 FYNNEI. V lost 6 bases and J 5 bases, leaving 20 bases between the germline ends. In DNA, the CDR3 is TGTGCCAGCAGGAGCACCGCCGGGGCGATCTATCAGCCCCAGCATTTT. It translates to CASRSTAGAIYQPQHF. The full variable domain, completed using reference TRBV2 and TRBJ1-5, is EPEVTQTPSHQVTQMGQEVILRCVPISNHLYFYWYRQILGQKVEFLVSFYNNEISEKSEIFDDQFSVERPDGSNFTLKIRSTKLEDSAMYFCASRSTAGAIYQPQHFGDGTRLSIL.

J is TRBJ1-5 and V is TRBV9; D gene uncertain. The CDR3 has 14 amino acids. CDR1 and CDR2 (germline): SGDLS, YYNGEE. The V end was cut by 4 bases, the J end by 1 base, with 9 bases between. The CDR3 spells CASSSQESNQPQHF. Here the CDR3 DNA reads TGTGCCAGCAGCAGTCAAGAAAGCAATCAGCCCCAGCATTTT.

This sequence joins TRBV7-8 and TRBJ1-1; TRBD1 might be the D (5 bases). The CDR3 has 14 residues. Trimming stripped 6 bases from V and 3 bases from J, with 14 bases between. Germline assignment: CDR1 SGHVS and CDR2 FQNEAQ. As DNA, the CDR3 is TGTGCCAGCAGATCGGGGGTAGGTGACACTGAAGCTTTCTTT. Its translation is CASRSGVGDTEAFF. The full variable domain, completed using reference TRBV7-8 and TRBJ1-1, is GAGVSQSPRYKVAKRGQDVALRCDPISGHVSLFWYQQALGQGPEFLTYFQNEAQLDKSGLPSDRFFAERPEGSVSTLKIQRTQQEDSAVYLCASRSGVGDTEAFFGQGTRLTVV.

This chain joins TRBV27 and TRBJ2-7, with D perhaps matching TRBD1 (5 bases). This CDR3 region has 15 residues. Trimming pared 6 bases from V and 2 bases from J, leaving 17 bases between. Germline CDR1 and CDR2: MNHEY and SMNVEV (reference sequence). This CDR3 is CASRRTGSPPYEQYF. Written as DNA, the CDR3 is TGTGCCAGCAGGCGCACAGGTAGTCCCCCCTACGAGCAGTACTTC.

Comments on this clone: This same CDR3 is encoded by further DNA sequences in the sample. This chain joins TRBV9 and TRBJ2-1; D is possibly TRBD2 (5 bases). This CDR3 has 15 amino acids. The V and J ends lost 2 bases and 1 base respectively, with 10 bases between them. Looked up from germline, CDR1 is SGDLS and CDR2 is YYNGEE. The CDR3 reads CASSVAGDSYNEQFF. The CDR3 nucleotides are TGTGCCAGCAGCGTGGCGGGTGATTCCTACAATGAGCAGTTCTTC.

This clone was recorded only once. The rearrangement uses TRBV15 and TRBJ1-2; TRBD1 agrees at 7 bases. CDR3 size: 15 residues. With 1 base clipped from V and 1 base from J, the junction kept 3 bases outside the gene matches. Germline V lookup: CDR1 LNHNV, CDR2 YYDKDF (reference sequence). CDR3 protein: CATSRADRDNYGYTF. In nucleotides, the CDR3 is TGTGCCACCAGCAGAGCAGACAGGGATAACTATGGCTACACCTTC.

The chain links TRBV9 to TRBJ2-5; the D gene could be TRBD1 or TRBD2 (6 bases each). The CDR3 contains 15 residues. V was cut by 3 bases and J by 2 bases, with 14 bases left in between. CDR1 and CDR2 from the germline V gene are SGDLS and YYNGEE. Here the CDR3 DNA reads TGTGCCAGCAGCGCCCTGGGGGGCGGACAAGAGACCCAGTACTTC. The encoded protein is CASSALGGGQETQYF.

Comment on this clone: The same CDR3 can be traced to other DNA sequences in this sample. The chain has TRBV19 and TRBJ1-5; D gene unclear. Looked up from germline, CDR1 is LNHDA and CDR2 is SQIVND (reference sequence). This CDR3 has 13 residues. The germline V and J ends were trimmed by 1 base and 7 bases, with 8 bases remaining between them. CDR3: CASSIGGGQPQHF. The DNA for the CDR3 is TGTGCCAGTAGTATAGGAGGCGGGCAGCCCCAGCATTTT.

The V and J genes are TRBV6-1 and TRBJ1-5, with 11 bases aligning to TRBD1. Per germline, CDR1 MNHNS and CDR2 SASEGT. V gave up 11 bases and J gave up 2 bases; unmatched junction bases: 2. This CDR3 has 13 residues. CDR3 in amino acids: CAGQGAGNQPQHF. CDR3 DNA: TGTGCCGGACAGGGGGCTGGCAATCAGCCCCAGCATTTT.

This chain joins TRBV5-5 and TRBJ2-5; 7 bases fit TRBD1. Germline-derived CDR1 and CDR2 are SGHKS and YYEKEE (reference sequence). V dropped 1 base and J dropped 5; count of bases not matched to a gene: 5. CDR3 length: 14 residues. CDR3 amino acids: CASSLSGTAETQYF. The CDR3 DNA sequence: TGTGCCAGCAGCTTGTCCGGGACAGCCGAGACCCAGTACTTC.

This clone came up a few times. The rearrangement uses TRBV19 and TRBJ1-5; D remains unclear. The germline V gene encodes CDR1 LNHDA and CDR2 SQIVND (reference sequence). Trimming removed 3 bases from V and 6 bases from J, with 6 bases in between. The CDR3 spans 12 residues. CDR3 protein: CASSIGFQPQHF. CDR3 in DNA: TGTGCCAGTAGTATCGGGTTTCAGCCCCAGCATTTT. Filled out from reference TRBV19 and TRBJ1-5, the complete variable domain reads DGGITQSPKYLFRKEGQNVTLSCEQNLNHDAMYWYRQDPGQGLRLIYYSQIVNDFQKGDIAEGYSVSREKKESFPLTVTSAQKNPTAFYLCASSIGFQPQHFGDGTRLSIL.

CDR3 in amino acids: CASSQRPGLVDNEQFF. DNA for the CDR3: TGCGCCAGCAGCCAGCGACCGGGACTAGTGGACAATGAGCAGTTCTTC. This chain connects TRBV4-1 to TRBJ2-1; 8 positions agree with TRBD2. The J segment lost 5 bases and the V segment lost 3 bases, leaving 9 bases of the junction unmatched. The CDR3 length is 16 residues. Germline-derived CDR1 and CDR2 are MGHRA and YSYEKL.

In this sample, this clone turned up once. This sequence joins TRBV7-3 and TRBJ2-3; D is tentatively TRBD1 or TRBD2 (5 bases each). V was trimmed by 4 bases and J by 10 bases, leaving 12 bases between them. Germline-derived CDR1 and CDR2 are SGHTA and FQGTGA. This CDR3 region has 12 residues. The DNA of the CDR3 is TGTGCCAGCAGCTCGGACGGGGCAGCGCAGTATTTT. Its protein product is CASSSDGAAQYF.

The chain joins TRBV2 to TRBJ2-3, with D hard to call. The V gene's germline CDR1 is SNHLY and CDR2 FYNNEI. With 7 bases removed from V and 14 bases from J, the gap between germline ends came to 16 bases. This CDR3 is 11 amino acids long. The CDR3 is CASMRPQIWYF. The CDR3 bases are TGTGCCAGCATGCGCCCCCAAATCTGGTATTTT.